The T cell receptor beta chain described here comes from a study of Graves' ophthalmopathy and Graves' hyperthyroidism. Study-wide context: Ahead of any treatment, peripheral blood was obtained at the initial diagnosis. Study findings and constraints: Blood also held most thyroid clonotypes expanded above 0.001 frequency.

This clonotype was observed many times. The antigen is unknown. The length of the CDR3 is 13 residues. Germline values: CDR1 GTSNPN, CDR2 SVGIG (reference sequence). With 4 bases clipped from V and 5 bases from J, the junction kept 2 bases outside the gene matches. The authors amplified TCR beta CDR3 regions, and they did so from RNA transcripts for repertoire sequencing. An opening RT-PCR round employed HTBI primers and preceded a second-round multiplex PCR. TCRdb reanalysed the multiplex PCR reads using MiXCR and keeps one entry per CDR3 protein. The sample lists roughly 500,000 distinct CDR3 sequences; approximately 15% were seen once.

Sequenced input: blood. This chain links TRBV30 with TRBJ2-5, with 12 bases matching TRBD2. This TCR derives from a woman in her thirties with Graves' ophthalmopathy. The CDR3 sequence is CAWTSGGVETQYF. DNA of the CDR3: TGTGCCTGGACTAGCGGGGGGGTGGAGACCCAGTACTTC.